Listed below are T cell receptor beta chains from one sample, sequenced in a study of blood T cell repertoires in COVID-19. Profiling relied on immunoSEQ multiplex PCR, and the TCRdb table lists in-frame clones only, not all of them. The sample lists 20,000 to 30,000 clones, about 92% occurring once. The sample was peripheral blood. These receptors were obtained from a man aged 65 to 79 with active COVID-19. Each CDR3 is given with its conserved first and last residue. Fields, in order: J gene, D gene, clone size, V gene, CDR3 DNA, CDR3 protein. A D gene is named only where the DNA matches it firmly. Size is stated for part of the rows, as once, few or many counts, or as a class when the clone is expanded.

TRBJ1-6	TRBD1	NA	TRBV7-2	TGTGCCAGCAGCCGGACAGGGGGAGATTCACCCCTCCACTTT	CASSRTGGDSPLHF
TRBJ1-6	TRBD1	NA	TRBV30	TGTGCCTGGAGTGCCGGACAGGGGGGGAATTCACCCCTCCACTTT	CAWSAGQGGNSPLHF
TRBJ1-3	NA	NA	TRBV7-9	TGTGCCAGCAGCTTAGCGAAATTACAGTACCTCTCTGGAAACACCATATATTTT	CASSLAKLQYLSGNTIYF
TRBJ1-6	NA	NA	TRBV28	TGTGCCAGCAGTACGGGCGGGTATAATTCACCCCTCCACTTT	CASSTGGYNSPLHF
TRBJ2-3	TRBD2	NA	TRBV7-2	TGTGCCAGCAGCTCCGGACTAGCGGGGGGCACAGATACGCAGTATTTT	CASSSGLAGGTDTQYF
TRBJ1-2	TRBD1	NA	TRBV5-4	TGTGCCAGCAGCCGGACAGGGAACTATGGCTACACCTTC	CASSRTGNYGYTF
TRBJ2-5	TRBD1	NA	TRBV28	TGTGCCACACGGACAGGGAGCCAAGAGACCCAGTACTTC	CATRTGSQETQYF
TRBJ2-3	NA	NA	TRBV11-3	TGTGCCAGCAGCTTAGGCCCGGGAAAGAGAACAGATACGCAGTATTTT	CASSLGPGKRTDTQYF
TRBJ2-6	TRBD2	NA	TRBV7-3	TGTGCCAGCAGCCTCCGGGGGGGCAGCAAGTCTGGGGCCAACGTCCTGACTTTC	CASSLRGGSKSGANVLTF
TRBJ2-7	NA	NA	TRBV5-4	TGTGCCAGCAGCCTAGGGAGATTCGACTACGAGCAGTACTTC	CASSLGRFDYEQYF
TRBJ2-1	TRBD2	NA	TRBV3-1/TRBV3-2	TGTGCCAGCAGACCTACTAGCGGGGGGGAGTTACGGCAGTTCTTC	CASRPTSGGELRQFF
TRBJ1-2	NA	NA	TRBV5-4	TGTGCCAGCAGCTTGGACAGTCAATATGGCTACACCTTC	CASSLDSQYGYTF
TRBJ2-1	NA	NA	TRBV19	TGTGCCAGTAGTATAGCGAGGTCTTCCTACAATGAGCAGTTCTTC	CASSIARSSYNEQFF
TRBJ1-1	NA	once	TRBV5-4	TGTGCCAGCAGCGCGGCAGACACTGAAGCTTTCTTT	CASSAADTEAFF
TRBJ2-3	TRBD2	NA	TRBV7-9	TGTGCCAGCAGCTCCCGGGGGGAGGGGACAGATACGCAGTATTTT	CASSSRGEGTDTQYF
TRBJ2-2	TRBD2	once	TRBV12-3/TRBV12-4	TGTGCCAGCACTAGCGGAACCGGGGAGCTGTTTTTT	CASTSGTGELFF